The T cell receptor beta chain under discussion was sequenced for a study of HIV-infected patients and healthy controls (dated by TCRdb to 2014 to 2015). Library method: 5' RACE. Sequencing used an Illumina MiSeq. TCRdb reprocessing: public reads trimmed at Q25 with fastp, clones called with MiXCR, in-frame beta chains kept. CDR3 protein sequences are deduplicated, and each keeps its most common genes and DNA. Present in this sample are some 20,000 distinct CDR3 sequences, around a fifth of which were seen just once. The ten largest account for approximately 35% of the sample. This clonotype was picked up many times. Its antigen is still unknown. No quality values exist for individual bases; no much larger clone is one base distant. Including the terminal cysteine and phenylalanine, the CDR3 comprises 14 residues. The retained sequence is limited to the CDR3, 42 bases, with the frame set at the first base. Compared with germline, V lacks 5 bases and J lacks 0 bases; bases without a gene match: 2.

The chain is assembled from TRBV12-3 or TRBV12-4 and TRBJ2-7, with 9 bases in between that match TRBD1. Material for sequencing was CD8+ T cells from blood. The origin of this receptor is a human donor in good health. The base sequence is TGTGCCAGCAGTCCACAGGGGGCCTCCTACGAGCAGTACTTC. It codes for CASSPQGASYEQYF.